Presented here are 25 T cell receptor beta chains from one specimen sequenced in a study of blood T cell repertoires in COVID-19. The data were produced by immunoSEQ multiplex PCR, yet TCRdb's version contains in-frame clones alone and is incomplete. This sample has some 190,000 clones; about four fifths occur once, and the top ten carry 3.2%. The sample was PBMCs or T cells enriched from blood (not recorded which). These receptors were obtained from a woman aged 30 to 39 who had recovered from COVID-19.

The V and J genes are TRBV30 and TRBJ1-5; 7 nucleotides align to TRBD1. Germline V CDR1 and CDR2: GTSNPN, SVGIG (reference sequence). V shed 1 base and J 3 bases; nucleotides not matched to a gene: 6. CDR3 size: 15 residues. CDR3 coding DNA: TGTGCCTGGAGTGCCCACGGGACAGTCAATCAGCCCCAGCATTTT. Translated, it gives CAWSAHGTVNQPQHF. Looking up the rest from reference TRBV30 and TRBJ1-5 gives the full variable domain: SQTIHQWPATLVQPVGSPLSLECTVEGTSNPNLYWYRQAAGRGLQLLFYSVGIGQISSEVPQNLSASRPQDRQFILSSKKLLLSDSGFYLCAWSAHGTVNQPQHFGDGTRLSIL.

This chain uses TRBV19 with TRBJ2-1, with TRBD1 identical over 7 bases. The J segment lost 2 bases and the V segment lost 8 bases, leaving 6 bases of the junction unmatched. The germline gives CDR1 LNHDA, CDR2 SQIVND (reference sequence). CDR3 length equals 14 residues. CDR3 DNA: TGTGCCAGTTGTGGGACAGCGGCCTACAATGAGCAGTTCTTC. Its translation: CASCGTAAYNEQFF.

The chain links TRBV18 to TRBJ1-6; 9 nucleotides line up with TRBD1. Per germline, CDR1 KGHSH and CDR2 LQKENI. V dropped 6 bases and J dropped 7; count of bases not matched to a gene: 4. The CDR3 extends over 14 amino acids. CDR3 DNA: TGTGCCAGCTCTCCGGACAGGGGAAATTCACCCCTCCACTTT. Its translation: CASSPDRGNSPLHF.

Regarding this clone: The CDR3 ends on some other residue instead of the conserved phenylalanine or tryptophan, so this is likely a read error. The DNA is omitted, as the CDR3 cannot be located on it reliably, and the CDR3 follows TCRdb's listing. This chain uses TRBV20-1 with TRBJ2-3; the tabulated D call, TRBD2, remains unverified against the DNA. The CDR3 has 11 amino acids, counting both end residues. Germline CDR1 DFQATT, CDR2 SNEGSKA (reference sequence). The CDR3 is CSAGVSGGGIL.

This chain uses TRBV19 with TRBJ1-2; 8 positions match TRBD1. CDR1 is LNHDA and CDR2 is SQIVND in the germline V gene (reference sequence). J gave up 4 bases and V 7 bases, and 8 bases lay outside the gene matches. CDR3 length equals 14 residues. CDR3 residues: CASTMGQELYGYTF. DNA for the CDR3: TGTGCCAGTACGATGGGACAGGAACTCTATGGCTACACCTTC.

In DNA form, the CDR3 reads TGCGCCAGCAGCCTTAACGCGTTTACCAGGGATGGCTACACCTTC. As protein: CASSLNAFTRDGYTF. The V call is TRBV5-1, the J call TRBJ1-2; a possible D gene is TRBD1 (5 bases). The V gene lost 4 bases and the J gene lost 6 bases, with 19 bases spanning the gap. CDR3 length equals 15 residues. Germline V gene data show CDR1 as SGHRS and CDR2 as YFSETQ.

The chain is built from TRBV10-3 and TRBJ2-7; 13 bases match TRBD2. Germline loops: CDR1 ENHRY, CDR2 SYGVKD. The CDR3 spans 13 residues. With V trimmed by 10 bases and J by 5 bases, 5 bases remained unmatched. CDR3 amino acids: CATGGTSGNEQYF. The CDR3 DNA reads TGTGCCACCGGGGGGACTAGCGGGAACGAGCAGTACTTC.

The DNA of the CDR3 is TGTGCCAGTGGTTACGACAGACATCAGCCCCAGCATTTT. Translated, it gives CASGYDRHQPQHF. The chain combines TRBV19 with TRBJ1-5; possible D gene TRBD1, 5 bases. Germline lookup yields CDR1 LNHDA and CDR2 SQIVND (reference sequence). The V gene lost 8 bases and the J gene lost 5 bases, with 13 bases spanning the gap. This CDR3 has 13 residues.

The rearrangement joins TRBV10-3 to TRBJ2-7, with a possible D match to TRBD2 (6 bases). The CDR3 covers 15 residues. The germline gives CDR1 ENHRY, CDR2 SYGVKD. V was clipped by 3 bases and J by 3 bases, with 15 bases between them. DNA of the CDR3: TGTGCCATCAGTGAACTAGCTAGCTCACTCTACGAGCAGTACGTC. This gives the protein CAISELASSLYEQYV.

The rearrangement links TRBV5-4 to TRBJ2-3; 10 nucleotides line up with TRBD2. V trimming: 4 bases; J trimming: 5 bases; junction bases outside the gene matches: 7. Germline V gene data show CDR1 as SGHNT and CDR2 as YYREEE (reference sequence). The CDR3 spans 15 residues. The CDR3 sequence is CASSLWTSGLDTQYF. CDR3 nucleotides: TGTGCCAGCAGCCTTTGGACTAGCGGTTTAGATACGCAGTATTTT.

V usage is TRBV3-1 (or the pseudogene TRBV3-2) and J usage is TRBJ2-6, with D possibly matching TRBD2 (6 bases). Germline CDR1 reads LGHDT; CDR2 reads YNNKEL (reference sequence). V gave up 3 bases and J gave up 0 bases, with 18 bases separating them. The CDR3 is 19 residues long. The CDR3 protein is CASSQMAGRTYSGANVLTF. CDR3 DNA sequence: TGTGCCAGCAGCCAGATGGCGGGACGTACCTACTCTGGGGCCAACGTCCTGACTTTC.

The rearrangement joins TRBV28 to TRBJ1-6, with 9 bases fitting TRBD1. V trimming: 5 bases; J trimming: 6 bases; junction bases outside the gene matches: 8. CDR3 size: 16 residues. Germline V gives CDR1 MDHEN, CDR2 SYDVKM. CDR3 in DNA: TGTGCCAGCAGTCCACCGGGACAGGGCCGTAATTCACCCCTCCACTTT. This sequence encodes CASSPPGQGRNSPLHF.

Only one count was recorded for this clone. The V and J genes are TRBV6-6 and TRBJ2-7; TRBD2 might be the D (6 bases). The CDR3 extends over 14 amino acids. Trimming removed 5 bases from V and 6 bases from J, with 17 bases in between. CDR1 is MNHNY and CDR2 is SVGAGI in the germline V gene (reference sequence). CDR3 bases: TGTGCCAGCAGTCAGTCCGGGCCGCGGGGCGAGCAGTACGTC. Its protein is CASSQSGPRGEQYV.

CDR3 nucleotide sequence: TGCAGCGTTGCGCCGAGGGGACAGGGTCTTGAGCAGTTCTTC. This codes for CSVAPRGQGLEQFF. J is TRBJ2-1 and V is TRBV29-1; 9 bases match TRBD1. After removal of 4 bases from V and 9 bases from J, the junction contained 10 bases not matched to a gene. Germline V CDR1 and CDR2: SQVTM, ANQGSEA. This CDR3 contains 14 residues.

The chain joins TRBV12-3 or TRBV12-4 to TRBJ2-3; no reliable D call. Trimming removed 6 bases at V and 2 bases at J, with 3 bases between. CDR3 length equals 11 residues. The CDR3 reads CASSSTDTQYF. The CDR3 DNA sequence: TGTGCCAGCAGCTCCACAGATACGCAGTATTTT.

The chain recombines TRBV5-1 with TRBJ1-1, with D possibly being TRBD1 (5 bases). Germline V gene sequence: CDR1 SGHRS, CDR2 YFSETQ. Trimming shortened V by 9 bases and J by 5 bases, and 20 bases separated the two germline ends. The CDR3 has 14 residues. DNA for the CDR3: TGCGCCACCCCGAATCAGGGTTCGGAGACTGAAGCTTTCTTT. This sequence encodes CATPNQGSETEAFF.

This chain uses TRBV12-5 with TRBJ1-1; 7 nucleotides line up with TRBD1. The CDR3 runs to 11 residues. J lost 8 bases, V lost 5 bases, and 2 bases had no gene match. Germline CDR1 LGHNT, CDR2 FRNRAP. In DNA form, the CDR3 reads TGTGCTAGTGGTATGACAGGGGAAGCTTTCTTT. Its protein product is CASGMTGEAFF. The whole variable domain, filled in from reference TRBV12-5 and TRBJ1-1, reads DARVTQTPRHKVTEMGQEVTMRCQPILGHNTVFWYRQTMMQGLELLAYFRNRAPLDDSGMPKDRFSAEMPDATLATLKIQPSEPRDSAVYFCASGMTGEAFFGQGTRLTVV.

The sample holds one count of this clone. The chain recombines TRBV6-6 with TRBJ1-2; D is unresolved. There are 14 residues in the CDR3. Looked up from germline, CDR1 is MNHNY and CDR2 is SVGAGI (reference sequence). V dropped 0 bases and J dropped 4 bases, with 9 bases sitting between them. DNA for the CDR3: TGTGCCAGCAGTTACTCGAGTGAGGGCTATGGCTACACCTTC. It codes for CASSYSSEGYGYTF.

The chain uses TRBV28 and TRBJ1-5; 7 nucleotides align to TRBD1. The germline V gene has CDR1 MDHEN and CDR2 SYDVKM. V lost 4 bases and J lost 0; bases outside the gene matches: 6. The CDR3 covers 16 residues. CDR3 residues: CASSSPTGYSNQPQHF. CDR3 coding DNA: TGTGCCAGCAGTTCCCCGACAGGGTATAGCAATCAGCCCCAGCATTTT.

The gene calls are TRBV6-5 and TRBJ1-2, with D maybe TRBD1 (6 bases). The V and J ends lost 6 bases and 6 bases respectively, with 8 bases between them. Germline CDR1 and CDR2: MNHEY and SVGAGI. This CDR3 region has 11 residues. The CDR3 loop is CASSSGDGYTF. The DNA for the CDR3 is TGTGCCAGCAGCTCAGGGGATGGCTACACCTTC.

The chain uses TRBV6-5 and TRBJ1-6, with a weak D call TRBD1 (6 bases). Trimming stripped 7 bases from V and 10 bases from J, with 17 bases between. The length of the CDR3 is 14 residues. Germline values: CDR1 MNHEY, CDR2 SVGAGI. The CDR3 is CASIAGAAGSPLHF. DNA for the CDR3: TGTGCCAGCATCGCGGGGGCCGCGGGGTCACCCCTCCACTTT.

For the CDR3, the DNA is TGTGCCTGGAGGAGGTCAGGGGGTGTGGAGACCCAGTACTTC. Amino acids: CAWRRSGGVETQYF. The chain joins TRBV30 to TRBJ2-5; 7 bases agree with TRBD1. CDR3 length equals 14 residues. Losses at the gene ends were 3 bases for V and 5 bases for J; bases not matched to a gene: 9. Germline loops: CDR1 GTSNPN, CDR2 SVGIG (reference sequence).

This clone was detected a few times. The V call is TRBV7-3, the J call TRBJ2-3, with 7 bases matching TRBD2. The CDR3 runs 16 residues. Germline-derived CDR1 and CDR2 are SGHTA and FQGTGA. After removal of 1 base from V and 4 bases from J, the junction contained 8 bases not matched to a gene. CDR3 nucleotide sequence: TGTGCCAGCAGCTTAAGGCCCAGCGGGATGGCAGATACGCAGTATTTT. Encoded protein: CASSLRPSGMADTQYF.

J is TRBJ2-1 and V is TRBV7-3; 14 bases map to TRBD2. V trimming: 11 bases; J trimming: 8 bases; junction bases outside the gene matches: 5. The CDR3 is 13 amino acids. The V gene's germline CDR1 is SGHTA and CDR2 FQGTGA. In DNA, the CDR3 is TGTGCCTCCGGGACTAGCGGGAGACATGAGCAGTTCTTC. This gives the protein CASGTSGRHEQFF.

The chain uses TRBV7-9 and TRBJ2-1, with 8 bases lining up with TRBD1. V trimming: 5 bases; J trimming: 7 bases; junction bases outside the gene matches: 10. Germline CDR1 and CDR2: SEHNR and FQNEAQ (reference sequence). This CDR3 comprises 15 residues. The CDR3 DNA sequence: TGTGCCAGCAGCAGCGGACAGGGTAAAGAGAATGAGCAGTTCTTC. This encodes CASSSGQGKENEQFF.